This T cell receptor beta chain was identified during a study of cytomegalovirus exposure and HLA in healthy donors. Study context: As an earlier analysis found, around 200 million T cells yielded around 110 million unique TCR beta sequences.

CDR1 MNHEY and CDR2 SVGAGI come from the germline V gene. The CDR3 totals 12 residues. The germline V and J ends were trimmed by 5 bases and 7 bases, with 12 bases remaining between them. Broader study findings: Most TCR beta V segments were productive about 87% or about 30% of the time in an earlier analysis.

For this clone: Its cognate antigen is unknown.

The PCR made use of 60 Vbeta and 13 Jbeta primers. TCRdb keeps only in-frame clones here, not all; method: immunoSEQ multiplex PCR. The sample has roughly 190,000 clones; 65% to 85% are singletons. The genes are TRBV6-5 and TRBJ2-7, with D maybe TRBD2 (5 bases). Sequenced sample: PBMCs. This TCR came from a man between 35 and 55 years old in good health and CMV-seropositive. CDR3 coding DNA: TGTGCCAGCAGTCCCAGGAGAGGGGAGCAGTACTTC. Translating gives CASSPRRGEQYF.